The T cell receptor (beta chain) under discussion was sequenced for a study of blood T cell repertoires in COVID-19. As for this clone: The sample carries other DNA sequences with the same CDR3.

CDR1 LNHDA and CDR2 SQIVND come from the germline V gene (reference sequence). Trimming stripped 5 bases from V and 5 bases from J, with 9 bases between. The CDR3 is 12 amino acids. The recovered donors of Cohort 3 showed two negative PCRs, clearance, or symptom resolution. Only in-frame clones appear in the TCRdb table, and some are missing; sequencing was by immunoSEQ multiplex PCR. The table lists 350,000 to 400,000 clones, over 75% of them singletons. Sequencing was carried out using PBMCs or T cells enriched from blood (not recorded which). V and J are TRBV19 and TRBJ1-2; tentative D call: TRBD1 (6 bases). The TCR sequence derives from a man between 18 and 29 years old who had recovered from COVID-19. In DNA form, the CDR3 reads TGTGCCAGTAGTCCTGGACAGTATGGCTACACCTTC. Translating it yields CASSPGQYGYTF. Combining the CDR3 with reference TRBV19 and TRBJ1-2 gives the whole variable domain DGGITQSPKYLFRKEGQNVTLSCEQNLNHDAMYWYRQDPGQGLRLIYYSQIVNDFQKGDIAEGYSVSREKKESFPLTVTSAQKNPTAFYLCASSPGQYGYTFGSGTRLTVV.